A single sample gave rise to the 6 T cell receptor beta chains below, sequenced in a study of blood T cell repertoires in COVID-19. TCRdb's copy holds only in-frame clones and misses some; the assay was immunoSEQ multiplex PCR. The sample records around 75,000 clones, approximately 80% being singletons. Sequenced material: peripheral blood. The receptors originated from a middle-aged man with COVID-19, enrolled during active disease.

V is TRBV7-8 and J is TRBJ2-5; D perhaps matches TRBD2 (6 bases). Germline V gene sequence: CDR1 SGHVS, CDR2 FQNEAQ. V was trimmed by 5 bases and J by 2 bases, leaving 12 bases between them. The CDR3 runs to 14 residues. The CDR3 sequence: CASSRLLAQETQYF. The DNA for the CDR3 is TGTGCCAGCAGCCGATTACTAGCACAAGAGACCCAGTACTTC.

The J gene is TRBJ1-3, the V gene TRBV30; weak D call: TRBD1 (5 bases). Germline V gene sequence: CDR1 GTSNPN, CDR2 SVGIG (reference sequence). The germline V and J ends were trimmed by 5 bases and 2 bases, with 13 bases remaining between them. The CDR3 is 14 amino acids. This CDR3 reads CAWAAGRTGNTIYF. Here the CDR3 DNA reads TGTGCCTGGGCAGCAGGGCGGACTGGAAACACCATATATTTT.

The chain recombines TRBV28 with TRBJ1-6; 7 positions agree with TRBD1. CDR1 and CDR2 (germline): MDHEN, SYDVKM. The V and J ends lost 4 bases and 10 bases, in that order; junction bases with no gene match: 19. This CDR3 is 18 amino acids long. CDR3: CASSSSPSTGPLWSPLHF. CDR3 bases: TGTGCCAGCAGTTCCTCCCCTTCGACAGGGCCCCTTTGGTCACCCCTCCACTTT.

This clone was found once. The J gene is TRBJ2-1, the V gene TRBV6-6, with 7 positions matching TRBD2. The J segment lost 0 bases and the V segment lost 5 bases, leaving 10 bases of the junction unmatched. The CDR3 covers 17 residues. CDR1 MNHNY and CDR2 SVGAGI come from the germline V gene (reference sequence). CDR3 sequence reads: CASSPIFRGSSYNEQFF. For the CDR3, the DNA is TGTGCCAGCAGTCCAATATTTCGCGGGAGCTCCTACAATGAGCAGTTCTTC.

The J gene is TRBJ1-3, the V gene TRBV5-6; a possible D gene is TRBD1 (6 bases). The CDR3 extends over 16 amino acids. Germline CDR1 SGHDT, CDR2 YYEEEE. V was trimmed by 3 bases and J by 4 bases, leaving 17 bases between them. The CDR3 region has the DNA TGTGCCAGCAGCTCGGGATGGGACAATTCGGGAAACACCATATATTTT. This encodes CASSSGWDNSGNTIYF.

This rearrangement joins TRBV4-2 to TRBJ2-1, with 12 bases aligning to TRBD1. The CDR3 totals 15 residues. Losses at the gene ends were 4 bases for V and 8 bases for J; bases not matched to a gene: 6. Germline assignment: CDR1 LGHNA and CDR2 YNFKEQ. The DNA of the CDR3 is TGTGCCAGCAGCCCCGGGACAGGGGGCGCCGATGAGCAGTTCTTC. Amino acids: CASSPGTGGADEQFF.